The rows below give T cell receptor beta chains drawn from one sample of a study of molecular identifiers for immune sequencing clone quantification. TCRdb re-derived calls from the PCR reads in MiXCR, one entry per CDR3 protein. The repertoire holds a few hundred thousand distinct CDR3 sequences, with around 21% as singletons. The sample comprised naive CD8+ T cells from blood, with Jurkat cell RNA spiked in. These receptors were taken from a human donor in good health. Some libraries in this study had Jurkat cell RNA spiked in. CDR3s include the opening cysteine and the closing phenylalanine or tryptophan. The order of the fields is J gene, CDR3 length, D gene, clone size, V gene, CDR3 DNA, CDR3 protein. A D gene is named only where the DNA matches it firmly. Size is stated for part of the rows, as once, few or many counts, or as a class when the clone is expanded.

>TRBJ1-1|18|TRBD1|-|TRBV4-3
TGCGCCAGCAGCCTCCCCGTAGGGCAGGGGGTGGGGTACACTGAAGCTTTCTTT
CASSLPVGQGVGYTEAFF
>TRBJ2-5|17|-|many|TRBV7-6
TGTGCCAGCAGCTTAAACTGGGACCCCAGTAAACCAGAGACCCAGTACTTC
CASSLNWDPSKPETQYF
>TRBJ1-2|14|-|many|TRBV4-3
TGCGCCAGCAGCCAAGAGAAAGAATACTATGGCTACACCTTC
CASSQEKEYYGYTF
>TRBJ2-7|12|-|many|TRBV30
TGTGCCTGGACAACCGCCCCCGGGGAGCAGTACTTC
CAWTTAPGEQYF
>TRBJ2-3|13|-|many|TRBV7-9
TGTGCCAGCAACACCGAAGTGGGAGATACGCAGTATTTT
CASNTEVGDTQYF
>TRBJ2-3|15|TRBD2|many|TRBV2
TGTGCCAGCAGAGGGACTAGCGGGACCACAGATACGCAGTATTTT
CASRGTSGTTDTQYF
>TRBJ2-7|15|-|-|TRBV23-1
TGCGCCAGCTGTCAATCTATAGTCAGGGGATACGAGCAGTACTTC
CASCQSIVRGYEQYF
>TRBJ1-1|16|-|-|TRBV6-5
TGTGCCAGCTATATCTCATGGGAGGGTAGGAACACTGAAGCTTTCTTT
CASYISWEGRNTEAFF
>TRBJ1-1|13|-|-|TRBV19
TGTGCCAGTAGCGTCACAGTTGCCACTGAAGCTTTCTTT
CASSVTVATEAFF
>TRBJ1-1|16|-|many|TRBV7-9
TGTGCCAGCCTACCGGGCGGACCTATCATGAACACTGAAGCTTTCTTT
CASLPGGPIMNTEAFF
>TRBJ2-7|13|-|-|TRBV27
TGTGCCAGCAGTTTGGGCAAGACCTACAAGCAGTACTTC
CASSLGKTYKQYF
>TRBJ2-2|15|TRBD1|few|TRBV4-1
TGCGCCAGCAGCCAAGTTGAACAGGGGGCCGGGGAGCTGTTTTTT
CASSQVEQGAGELFF
>TRBJ2-7|14|TRBD1|-|TRBV7-2
TGTGCCAGCAGCTTAGGACAGGGCCAATGGGAGCAGTACTTC
CASSLGQGQWEQYF
>TRBJ1-5|13|-|-|TRBV12-3/TRBV12-4
TGTGCCAGCAGTTCGGACATCAATCAGCCCCAGCATTTT
CASSSDINQPQHF
>TRBJ2-5|16|-|few|TRBV12-3/TRBV12-4
TGTGCCAGCAGTGCCCGGACAGCGACGGAATGGGAGACCCAGTACTTC
CASSARTATEWETQYF
>TRBJ2-2|16|TRBD2|-|TRBV27
TGTGCCAGCAGGCCCCCCGGGGGGGGCTACACCGGGGAGCTGTTTTTT
CASRPPGGGYTGELFF
>TRBJ2-4|16|TRBD1|many|TRBV6-2/TRBV6-3
TGTGCCAGCAGTGTACACAGGGGTCGGGCCAAAAACATTCAGTACTTC
CASSVHRGRAKNIQYF
>TRBJ2-7|16|-|-|TRBV12-3/TRBV12-4
TGTGCCAGCAGTTTAGCCCTCGGACAGCTAACCTACGAGCAGTACTTC
CASSLALGQLTYEQYF
>TRBJ1-4|13|-|-|TRBV11-2
TGTGCCAGCAGCTTCGGTTTGGGTGAAAAACTGTTTTTT
CASSFGLGEKLFF
>TRBJ2-3|15|TRBD1|-|TRBV20-1
TGCAGTGCTACCTGGTGGGGACAGGACACAGATACGCAGTATTTT
CSATWWGQDTDTQYF
>TRBJ1-1|13|-|many|TRBV6-6
TGTGCCAGCAGTTATGGACCGGGACCGGAAGCTTTCTTT
CASSYGPGPEAFF
>TRBJ2-7|14|TRBD2|many|TRBV9
TGTGCCAGCAGCGCGGGACTAGCGGACCACGAGCAGTACTTC
CASSAGLADHEQYF
>TRBJ2-3|15|TRBD2|-|TRBV11-3
TGTGCCAGCAGCCAAATGACTAGCGGCACAGATACGCAGTATTTT
CASSQMTSGTDTQYF
>TRBJ2-1|15|-|-|TRBV6-5
TGTGCCAGCAGTTACGCCTACCTGCTTGGAAATGAGCAGTTCTTC
CASSYAYLLGNEQFF